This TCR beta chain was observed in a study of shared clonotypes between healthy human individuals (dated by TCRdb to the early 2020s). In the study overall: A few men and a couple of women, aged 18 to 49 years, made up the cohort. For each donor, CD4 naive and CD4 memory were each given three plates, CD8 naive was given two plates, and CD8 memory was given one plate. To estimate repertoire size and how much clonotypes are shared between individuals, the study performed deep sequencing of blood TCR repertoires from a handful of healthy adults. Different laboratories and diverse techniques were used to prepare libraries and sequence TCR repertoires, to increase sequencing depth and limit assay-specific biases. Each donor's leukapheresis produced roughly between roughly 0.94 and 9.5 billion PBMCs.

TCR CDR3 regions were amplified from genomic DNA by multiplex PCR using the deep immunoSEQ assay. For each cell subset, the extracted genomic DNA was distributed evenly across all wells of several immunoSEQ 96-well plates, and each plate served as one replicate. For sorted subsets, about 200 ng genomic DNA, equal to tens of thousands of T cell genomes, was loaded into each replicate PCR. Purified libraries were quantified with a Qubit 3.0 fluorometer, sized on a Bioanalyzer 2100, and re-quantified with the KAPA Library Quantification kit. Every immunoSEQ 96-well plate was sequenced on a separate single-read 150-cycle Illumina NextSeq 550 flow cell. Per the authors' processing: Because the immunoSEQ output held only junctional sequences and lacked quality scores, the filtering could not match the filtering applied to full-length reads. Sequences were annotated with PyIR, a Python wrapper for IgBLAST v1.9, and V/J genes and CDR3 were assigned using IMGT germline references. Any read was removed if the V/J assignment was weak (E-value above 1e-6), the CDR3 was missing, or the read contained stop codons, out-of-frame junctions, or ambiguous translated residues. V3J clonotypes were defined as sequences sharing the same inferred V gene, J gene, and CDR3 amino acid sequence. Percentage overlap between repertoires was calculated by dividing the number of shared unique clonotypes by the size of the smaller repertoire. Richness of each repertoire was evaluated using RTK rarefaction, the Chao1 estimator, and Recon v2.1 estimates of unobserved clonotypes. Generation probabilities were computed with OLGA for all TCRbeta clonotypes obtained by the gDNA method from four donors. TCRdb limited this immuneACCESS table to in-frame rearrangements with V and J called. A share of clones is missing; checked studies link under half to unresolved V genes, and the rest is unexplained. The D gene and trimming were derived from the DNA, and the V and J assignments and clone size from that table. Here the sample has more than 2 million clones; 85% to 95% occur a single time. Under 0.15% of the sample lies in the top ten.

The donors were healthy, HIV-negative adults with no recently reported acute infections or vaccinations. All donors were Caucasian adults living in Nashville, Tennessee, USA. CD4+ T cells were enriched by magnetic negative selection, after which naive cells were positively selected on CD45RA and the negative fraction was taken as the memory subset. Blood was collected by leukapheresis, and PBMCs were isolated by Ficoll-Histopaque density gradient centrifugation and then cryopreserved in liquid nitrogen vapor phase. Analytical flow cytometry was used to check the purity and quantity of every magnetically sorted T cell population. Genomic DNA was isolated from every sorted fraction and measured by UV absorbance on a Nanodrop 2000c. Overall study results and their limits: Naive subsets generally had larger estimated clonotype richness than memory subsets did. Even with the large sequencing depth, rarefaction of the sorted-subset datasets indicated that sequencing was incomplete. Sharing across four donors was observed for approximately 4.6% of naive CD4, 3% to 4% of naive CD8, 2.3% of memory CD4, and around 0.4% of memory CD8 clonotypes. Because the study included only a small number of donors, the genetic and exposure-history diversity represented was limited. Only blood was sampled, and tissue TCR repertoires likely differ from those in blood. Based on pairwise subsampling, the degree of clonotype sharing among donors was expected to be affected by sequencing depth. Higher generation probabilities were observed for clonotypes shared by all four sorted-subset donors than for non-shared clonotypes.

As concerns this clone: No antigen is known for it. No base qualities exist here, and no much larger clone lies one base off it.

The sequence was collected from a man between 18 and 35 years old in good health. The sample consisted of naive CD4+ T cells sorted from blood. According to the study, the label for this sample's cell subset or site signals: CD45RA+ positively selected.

The CDR3 in this case is CASSQDSEETQYF. In nucleotides, the sequence is TGTGCCAGTAGCCAGGACTCTGAAGAGACCCAGTACTTC. The receptor chain draws on TRBV19 and TRBJ2-5, with TRBD2 perhaps the D gene, on 5 matching bases. Per the germline V gene (reference sequence), LNHDA is the CDR1 and SQIVND is the CDR2. V and J lose 6 bases and 3 bases, and a span of 11 bases separates them. Including the terminal cysteine and phenylalanine, the CDR3 comprises 13 residues. CDR3 DNA only is kept here, 39 bases in frame from base 1.